This TCR beta chain was sequenced for a study of cytotoxic CD8 clonotypes in ibrutinib-treated CLL (dated by TCRdb to the early 2020s). Concerning the study at large: The cohort included around 15 treatment-naive and some twelve relapsed/refractory patients; 17 to 18 were IGHV unmutated. Every remission and progressive disease sample was obtained while ibrutinib was still being received by the patients. Of the 90 or so participants in the trial, about two dozen had longitudinal samples available. The response samples were drawn at a median of approximately 11 months into treatment, with a range of roughly 6 to 36 months. Cryopreserved peripheral blood mononuclear cells were collected before treatment, at response, and at either disease progression or sustained remission. Partial responses were observed in about 24 patients and complete responses in 2; after a median follow-up of 68 months, remission was maintained in 15 or so patients and progression was observed in around twelve. An average of approximately 260,000 productive templates and 80,000 to 100,000 productive rearrangements was obtained per sample. Overall study outcomes, separate from this receptor: Baseline clonality exceeded that of age-matched healthy donors and correlated strongly with circulating CD8+ T-cell counts. Public clonotypes were rare and either contracted or stayed stable during treatment, and the rise in clonality at ibrutinib response reflected the expansion of private clonotypes. Clonality rose at ibrutinib response, remained stable during sustained remission, and dropped back toward baseline at progression. Sampling times were not matched between sustained-remission and progressing patients, and lymph node repertoires were not studied.

The sample's time point, from its label and the paper: 12 months on ibrutinib. Approximately 2 micrograms of genomic DNA were extracted from cryopreserved PBMCs for TCR beta library preparation. Longitudinal blood samples from CLL patients on ibrutinib monotherapy underwent high-throughput TCR beta sequencing. The patients took part in an open-label, single-center phase 2 trial of ibrutinib monotherapy. With respect to this clone: What this receptor recognizes is not known. The input lacks base qualities; no much larger clone sits a single base away.

The germline V gene (reference sequence) gives CDR1 as MNHEY and CDR2 as SMNVEV. Inclusive of the bounding cysteine and phenylalanine, the CDR3 is 14 residues long. The sequence is cut down to CDR3 DNA, 42 bases in frame from base 1. V is shortened by 4 bases, J by 5 bases, and the region joining them spans 14 bases. A MiSeq instrument was used for deep resolution sequencing, which targeted depths ranging from 1 in 1 million up to 1 in 200,000 T cells, with coverage averaging 10x for each clonotype. TCR beta libraries were generated with the immunoSEQ hsTCRB Kit. The authors' pipeline ran thus. ImmunoSEQ Data Assistant and ImmunoSEQ Analyzer were used for data analysis, and V, D and J genes were assigned according to IMGT definitions. Clonality was computed as one minus normalized Shannon entropy of productive rearrangement frequencies, ranging from 0 to 1. Only overrepresented clonotypes making up at least 0.05% of each patient's repertoire were included in the public clonotype analysis. Around 12 age-matched healthy donor repertoires from immuneACCESS were used as controls for clonality. TCRdb holds this immuneACCESS table with in-frame rearrangements only. Some clones are missing; in checked studies, unresolved V genes explain under half, and the rest has no known cause. Clone size and V and J calls were adopted from that table, with D and trimming inferred from the DNA. In this sample the table shows about 200,000 clones, over 65% of which occur a single time. The top ten hold over 5.5% of the sample.

This sample comprised PBMCs, obtained after 12 months of ibrutinib treatment. This receptor chain uses TRBV27 and TRBJ1-1; a tentative D match to TRBD1 spans 5 bases. This sequence was found in a human donor with chronic lymphocytic leukemia. The bases are TGTGCCAGCAGTTGGGCAGGGTCGAATACTGAAGCTTTCTTT. This gives the protein CASSWAGSNTEAFF.